Below are 4 T cell receptor beta chains sequenced from a single sample in a study of response to subunit inactivated influenza vaccine. Each CDR3 protein gets one entry after TCRdb re-called the RT-PCR reads with MiXCR. The sample lists 500,000 or so distinct CDR3 sequences, about 15% occurring once. This specimen consisted of CD4+ T cells sorted from PBMCs, obtained less than 30 months after vaccination. These receptors were collected from a man aged 50 to 75 who received an inactivated influenza vaccine.

This sequence joins TRBV20-1 and TRBJ2-5; TRBD2 aligns across 7 bases. Germline-derived CDR1 and CDR2 are DFQATT and SNEGSKA (reference sequence). CDR3 size: 14 residues. Losses at the gene ends were 2 bases for V and 4 bases for J; bases not matched to a gene: 7. CDR3: CSARSGGSRETQYF. CDR3 bases: TGCAGTGCTAGATCTGGCGGGAGTCGAGAGACCCAGTACTTC.

The chain couples TRBV9 to TRBJ2-5, with D tentatively TRBD2 (5 bases). V was pared by 0 bases and J by 5 bases, with 11 bases between. Germline V gene data show CDR1 as SGDLS and CDR2 as YYNGEE. The CDR3 contains 14 residues. The CDR3 here is CASSVDGKSETQYF. In nucleotides, the CDR3 is TGTGCCAGCAGCGTAGACGGGAAGTCGGAGACCCAGTACTTC.

This chain joins TRBV5-1 and TRBJ2-1; D gene ambiguous. The germline CDR1 and CDR2 sequences are SGHRS and YFSETQ. The CDR3 totals 17 residues. Between the trimmed V and J ends, which lost 4 bases and 0 bases, there was a span of 17 bases. The CDR3 region is CASSPTSRVTSYNEQFF. CDR3 in DNA: TGCGCCAGCAGCCCGACCAGTCGAGTTACCTCCTACAATGAGCAGTTCTTC.

V gene TRBV20-1 combines with J gene TRBJ2-7, with TRBD1 matching over 9 bases. Germline V gene lookup returns CDR1 DFQATT and CDR2 SNEGSKA (reference sequence). Germline trimming cut 6 bases from V and 3 bases from J; bases unmatched to any gene: 9. CDR3 length: 14 amino acids. The CDR3 region is CSASPGTGYYEQYF. The CDR3 DNA reads TGCAGTGCAAGCCCCGGGACAGGGTACTACGAGCAGTACTTC.